Below are 19 T cell receptor beta chains sequenced from a single sample in a study of regulatory T cells in long-lasting Graves disease. Time point given: persistent/refractory GD, antithyroid drugs over 5 years with positive TRAb. TCR sequences were obtained from RNA taken from PBMCs. Building the TCR beta libraries relied on iRepertoire HTBI primers, and CDR3 regions underwent Arm-PCR. Each CDR3 protein gets one entry after TCRdb re-called the multiplex PCR reads with MiXCR. The table shows 300,000 to 350,000 distinct CDR3 sequences, with 20% occurring only once. The starting material was peripheral blood mononuclear cells (PBMCs), obtained when the disease was refractory, from a patient treated with antithyroid drugs. The receptor set was obtained from a female donor with Graves disease.

V and J are TRBV4-1 and TRBJ1-5; TRBD1 matches 7 bases. The V and J ends lost 4 bases and 0 bases, in that order; junction bases with no gene match: 6. The germline V gene has CDR1 MGHRA and CDR2 YSYEKL. This CDR3 has 16 amino acids. Written as DNA, the CDR3 is TGCGCCAGCAGCCTTAGGGACAGCCATAGCAATCAGCCCCAGCATTTT. Translated: CASSLRDSHSNQPQHF.

This clonotype appeared a few times. The chain links TRBV12-3 or TRBV12-4 to TRBJ2-2; D ambiguous. The length of the CDR3 is 14 residues. V shed 7 bases and J shed 9 bases, with 18 bases lying between them. CDR3 nucleotides: TGTGCCAGCACTAACTTGTGGGCCTCCAGGGAGCTGTTTTTT. It is translated as CASTNLWASRELFF.

This clonotype was seen ten or more times. The chain recombines TRBV6-4 with TRBJ1-1; D uncertain. In germline, CDR1 is MRHNA, CDR2 SNTAGT. The V end lost 5 bases, the J end lost 8 bases, and 9 bases lay between the germline ends. CDR3 length equals 11 residues. CDR3 amino acids: CASSYPDEAFF. Here the CDR3 DNA reads TGTGCCAGCAGTTACCCAGACGAAGCTTTCTTT.

The chain uses TRBV18 and TRBJ2-3, with a tentative D call TRBD1 (6 bases). Germline loops: CDR1 KGHSH, CDR2 LQKENI. This CDR3 comprises 14 residues. V dropped 8 bases and J dropped 3 bases, with 15 bases sitting between them. The DNA for the CDR3 is TGTGCCAGCAAACCCCAGGGGATGACAGATACGCAGTATTTT. It encodes CASKPQGMTDTQYF.

V gene TRBV10-2 combines with J gene TRBJ2-2, with no clear D. The CDR3 is 14 amino acids. The ends were cut back, 8 bases at V and 0 bases at J, with 10 bases in the middle. Germline CDR1 is WSHSY and CDR2 is SAAADI. The CDR3 sequence: CASRLGPNTGELFF. The CDR3 DNA follows: TGCGCCAGCCGACTGGGCCCGAACACCGGGGAGCTGTTTTTT.

This clonotype was recorded at least ten times. The chain employs TRBV28 and TRBJ2-7, with D perhaps TRBD1 (6 bases). The germline CDR1 and CDR2 sequences are MDHEN and SYDVKM. Trimming took off 4 bases at V and 1 base at J, with 14 bases between the two ends. CDR3 length equals 15 residues. The CDR3 reads CASSSYLGHSYEQYF. The CDR3 region has the DNA TGTGCCAGCAGTTCCTACCTGGGACATTCCTACGAGCAGTACTTC.

The sample holds a few counts of this clonotype. The CDR3 loop is CSARAGQGSFLYEQYF. The DNA of the CDR3 is TGCAGTGCTAGAGCGGGACAGGGCTCCTTCCTCTACGAGCAGTACTTC. The genes are TRBV20-1 and TRBJ2-7, with 9 nucleotides matching TRBD1. V gave up 1 base and J gave up 3 bases; unmatched junction bases: 10. The CDR3 is 16 residues long. Germline lookup yields CDR1 DFQATT and CDR2 SNEGSKA (reference sequence).

This clonotype has a handful of counts. V gene TRBV18 combines with J gene TRBJ2-6; possibly TRBD2 for D (6 bases). The CDR3 runs 15 residues. The germline V and J ends were trimmed by 2 bases and 11 bases, with 16 bases remaining between them. Germline CDR1 is KGHSH and CDR2 is LQKENI. In DNA, the CDR3 is TGTGCCAGCTCACCAGGGACTGTGGCGGTGTACGTCCTGACTTTC. Encoded protein: CASSPGTVAVYVLTF.

This clonotype showed up many times. V is TRBV2 and J is TRBJ2-6, with 10 bases fitting TRBD1. The germline V gene encodes CDR1 SNHLY and CDR2 FYNNEI. Trimming cost V 6 bases and J 0 bases; bases outside gene matches: 8. This CDR3 comprises 18 residues. CDR3 bases: TGTGCCAGCAGCCTGAGGGGACAGGGGAGCTCTGGGGCCAACGTCCTGACTTTC. It is translated as CASSLRGQGSSGANVLTF.

In this sample, this clonotype turned up a few times. V is TRBV28 and J is TRBJ1-5, with 9 positions matching TRBD1. The CDR3 spans 20 residues. Unmatched junction bases numbered 13, after V lost 1 base and J lost 0 bases. The germline CDR1 and CDR2 sequences are MDHEN and SYDVKM. The CDR3 DNA reads TGTGCCAGCAGTTTATTGAGGCTGGACAGGGGAGTATATAGCAATCAGCCCCAGCATTTT. Amino acid sequence: CASSLLRLDRGVYSNQPQHF.

This clonotype was picked up many times. The chain combines TRBV12-3 or TRBV12-4 with TRBJ1-5, with a possible D match to TRBD1 (5 bases). The CDR3 has 15 amino acids. V lost 2 bases, J lost 5 bases, and 13 bases lay in between. CDR3 nucleotides: TGTGCCAGCAGTTTACCCTCCAGGGCCCATCAGCCCCAGCATTTT. Translated: CASSLPSRAHQPQHF.

This clonotype was counted only a few times. V usage is TRBV27 and J usage is TRBJ1-5, with D unresolved. The germline V gene encodes CDR1 MNHEY and CDR2 SMNVEV (reference sequence). The CDR3 has 14 amino acids. V was clipped by 4 bases and J by 7 bases, with 14 bases between them. The CDR3 DNA reads TGTGCCAGCAGTTACCTCGCGGTACAACAGCCCCAGCATTTT. This gives the protein CASSYLAVQQPQHF.

Turning to this clonotype: Germline and junction disagree at one end, which may indicate a read error. This sequence joins TRBV6-2 or TRBV6-3 and TRBJ2-7; no firm D call. CDR1 MNHEY and CDR2 SVGEGT come from the germline V gene. The CDR3 runs 11 residues. The CDR3 loop reads CASSYPPHQMF. The CDR3 region has the DNA TGTGCCAGCAGTTACCCGCCGCACCAAATGTTC.

This clonotype was recorded at least ten times. The rearrangement uses TRBV20-1 and TRBJ2-7; 10 nucleotides line up with TRBD2. This CDR3 has 15 amino acids. The V gene's germline CDR1 is DFQATT and CDR2 SNEGSKA (reference sequence). Unmatched junction bases numbered 9, after V lost 4 bases and J lost 3 bases. The CDR3 coding sequence is TGCAGTGCTAACCCGGGACTAGCGAGGTACTACGAGCAGTACTTC. This encodes CSANPGLARYYEQYF.

This clonotype was seen at least ten times. V usage is TRBV7-2 and J usage is TRBJ1-2; 9 bases agree with TRBD1. CDR1 and CDR2 from the germline V gene are SGHTA and FQGNSA. Germline trimming cut 3 bases from V and 7 bases from J; bases unmatched to any gene: 3. This CDR3 comprises 13 residues. CDR3 in amino acids: CASSLGQGFGYTF. CDR3 coding DNA: TGTGCCAGCAGCTTGGGACAGGGATTTGGCTACACCTTC. Together with reference TRBV7-2 and TRBJ1-2, the CDR3 gives the full variable domain: GAGVSQSPSNKVTEKGKDVELRCDPISGHTALYWYRQSLGQGLEFLIYFQGNSAPDKSGLPSDRFSAERTGGSVSTLTIQRTQQEDSAVYLCASSLGQGFGYTFGSGTRLTVV.

This clonotype occurred many times. This chain connects TRBV7-2 to TRBJ2-7; 8 bases line up with TRBD1. Per the germline V gene, CDR1 is SGHTA and CDR2 is FQGNSA. Trimming took 1 base from V and 5 from J; bases not matched to a gene: 7. This CDR3 contains 15 residues. CDR3 amino acids: CASSLVGTGSHEQYF. The CDR3 DNA reads as TGTGCCAGCAGCTTAGTCGGGACAGGTTCCCACGAGCAGTACTTC.

Ten or more counts support this clonotype. This chain uses TRBV2 with TRBJ1-5, with 7 bases matching TRBD1. CDR1 and CDR2 from the germline V gene are SNHLY and FYNNEI. V lost 4 bases and J lost 5; bases outside the gene matches: 8. CDR3 length: 15 residues. CDR3 region: CASSGDRVVHQPQHF. In DNA form, the CDR3 reads TGTGCCAGCAGTGGAGACAGGGTAGTTCATCAGCCCCAGCATTTT.

This clonotype occurred many times. The chain employs TRBV6-5 and TRBJ2-7; 9 bases match TRBD1. The germline V gene has CDR1 MNHEY and CDR2 SVGAGI. With V trimmed by 0 bases and J by 3 bases, 3 bases remained unmatched. This CDR3 comprises 15 residues. The CDR3 here is CASSYSRTGVYEQYF. The DNA for the CDR3 is TGTGCCAGCAGTTACTCTAGGACAGGGGTCTACGAGCAGTACTTC.

This clonotype appeared many times. The gene calls are TRBV3-1 and TRBJ1-4; 9 bases align to TRBD1. Germline loops: CDR1 LGHDT, CDR2 YNNKEL (reference sequence). After removal of 6 bases from V and 6 bases from J, the junction contained 8 bases not matched to a gene. This CDR3 contains 15 residues. The CDR3 loop reads CASRPTGGRDEKLFF. For the CDR3, the DNA is TGTGCCAGCAGGCCTACAGGGGGCCGAGATGAAAAACTGTTTTTT.